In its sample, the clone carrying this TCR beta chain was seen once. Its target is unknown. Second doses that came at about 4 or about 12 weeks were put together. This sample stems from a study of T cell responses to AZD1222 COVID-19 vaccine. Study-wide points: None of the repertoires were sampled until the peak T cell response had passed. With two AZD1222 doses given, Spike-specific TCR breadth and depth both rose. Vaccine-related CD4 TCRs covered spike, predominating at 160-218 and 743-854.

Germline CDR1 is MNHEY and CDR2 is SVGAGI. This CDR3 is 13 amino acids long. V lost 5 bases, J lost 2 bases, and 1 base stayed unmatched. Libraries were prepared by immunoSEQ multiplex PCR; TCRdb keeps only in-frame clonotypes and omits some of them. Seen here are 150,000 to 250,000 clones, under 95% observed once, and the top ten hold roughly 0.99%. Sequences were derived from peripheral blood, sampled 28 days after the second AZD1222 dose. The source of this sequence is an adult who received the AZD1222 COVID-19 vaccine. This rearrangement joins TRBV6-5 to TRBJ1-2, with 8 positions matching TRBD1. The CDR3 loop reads CASSRTGNYGYTF. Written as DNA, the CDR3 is TGTGCCAGCAGTCGGACAGGGAACTATGGCTACACCTTC.